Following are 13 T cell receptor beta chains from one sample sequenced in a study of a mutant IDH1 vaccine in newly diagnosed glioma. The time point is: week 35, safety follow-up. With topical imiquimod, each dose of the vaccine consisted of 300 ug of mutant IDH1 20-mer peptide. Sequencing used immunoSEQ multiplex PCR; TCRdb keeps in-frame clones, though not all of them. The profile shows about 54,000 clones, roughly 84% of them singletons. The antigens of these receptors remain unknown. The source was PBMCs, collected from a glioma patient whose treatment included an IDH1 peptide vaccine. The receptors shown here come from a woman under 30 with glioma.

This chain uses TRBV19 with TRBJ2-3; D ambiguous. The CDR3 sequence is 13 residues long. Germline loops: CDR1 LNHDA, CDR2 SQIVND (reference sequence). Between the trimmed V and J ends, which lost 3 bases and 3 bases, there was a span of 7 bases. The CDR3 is CASSISRTDTQYF. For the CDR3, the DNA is TGTGCCAGTAGTATTTCGAGAACAGATACGCAGTATTTT.

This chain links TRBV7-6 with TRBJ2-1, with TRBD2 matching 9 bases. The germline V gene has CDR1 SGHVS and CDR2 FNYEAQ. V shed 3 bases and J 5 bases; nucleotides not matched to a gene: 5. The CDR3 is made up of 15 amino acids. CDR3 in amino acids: CASSLGGGANNEQFF. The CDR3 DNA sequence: TGTGCCAGCAGCTTGGGCGGGGGGGCCAACAATGAGCAGTTCTTC.

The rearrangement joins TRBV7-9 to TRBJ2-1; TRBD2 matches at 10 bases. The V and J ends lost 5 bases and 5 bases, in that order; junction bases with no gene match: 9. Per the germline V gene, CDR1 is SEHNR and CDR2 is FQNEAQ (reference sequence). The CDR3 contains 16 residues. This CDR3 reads CASSPGASGGNNEQFF. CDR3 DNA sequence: TGTGCCAGCAGCCCTGGGGCTAGCGGGGGAAACAATGAGCAGTTCTTC.

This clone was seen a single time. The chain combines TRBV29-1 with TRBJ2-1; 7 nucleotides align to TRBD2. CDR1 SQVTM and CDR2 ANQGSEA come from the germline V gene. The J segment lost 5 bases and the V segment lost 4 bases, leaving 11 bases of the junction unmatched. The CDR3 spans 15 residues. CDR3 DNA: TGCAGCGTTGGGAAGCGGGGAGGAGCAAACAATGAGCAGTTCTTC. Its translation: CSVGKRGGANNEQFF.

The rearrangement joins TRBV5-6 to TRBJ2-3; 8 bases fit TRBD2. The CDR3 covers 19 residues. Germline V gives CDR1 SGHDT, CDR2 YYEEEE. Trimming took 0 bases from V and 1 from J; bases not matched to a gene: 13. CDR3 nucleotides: TGTGCCAGCAGCTTGGACAGTGCCCTAGGACTAGCCGGCACAGATACGCAGTATTTT. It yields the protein CASSLDSALGLAGTDTQYF.

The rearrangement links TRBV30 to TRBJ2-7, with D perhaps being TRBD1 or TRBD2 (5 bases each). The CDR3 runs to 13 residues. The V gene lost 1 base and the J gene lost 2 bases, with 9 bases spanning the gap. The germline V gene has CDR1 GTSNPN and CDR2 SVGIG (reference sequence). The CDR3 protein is CAWSGDRAYEQYF. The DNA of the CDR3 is TGTGCCTGGAGTGGGGACCGCGCCTACGAGCAGTACTTC.

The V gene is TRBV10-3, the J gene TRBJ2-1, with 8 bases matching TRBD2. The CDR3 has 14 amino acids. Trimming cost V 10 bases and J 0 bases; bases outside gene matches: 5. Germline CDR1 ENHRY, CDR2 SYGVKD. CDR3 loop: CATLSGSSYNEQFF. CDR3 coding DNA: TGTGCCACCTTGAGCGGGAGCTCCTACAATGAGCAGTTCTTC.

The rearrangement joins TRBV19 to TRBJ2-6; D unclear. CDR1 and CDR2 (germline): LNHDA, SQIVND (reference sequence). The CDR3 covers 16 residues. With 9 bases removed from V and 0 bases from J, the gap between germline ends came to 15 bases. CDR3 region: CASASSPYSGANVLTF. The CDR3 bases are TGTGCCAGCGCCTCTTCGCCCTACTCTGGGGCCAACGTCCTGACTTTC.

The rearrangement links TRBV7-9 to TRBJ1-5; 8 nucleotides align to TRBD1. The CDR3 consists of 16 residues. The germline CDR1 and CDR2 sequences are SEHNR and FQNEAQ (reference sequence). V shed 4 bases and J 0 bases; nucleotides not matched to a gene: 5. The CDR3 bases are TGTGCCAGCAGCTCCGGACAGGGCGATAGCAATCAGCCCCAGCATTTT. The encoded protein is CASSSGQGDSNQPQHF.

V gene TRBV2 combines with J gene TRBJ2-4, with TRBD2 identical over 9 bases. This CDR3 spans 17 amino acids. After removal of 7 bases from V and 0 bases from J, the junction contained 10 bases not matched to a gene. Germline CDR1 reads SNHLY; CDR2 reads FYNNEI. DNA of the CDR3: TGTGCCAGCATCGGGACTAGCCTCCTACTAGCCAAAAACATTCAGTACTTC. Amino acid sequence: CASIGTSLLLAKNIQYF.

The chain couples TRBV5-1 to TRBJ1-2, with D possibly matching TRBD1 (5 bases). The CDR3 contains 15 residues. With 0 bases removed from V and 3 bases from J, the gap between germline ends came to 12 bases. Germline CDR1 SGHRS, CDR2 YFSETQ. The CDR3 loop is CASSLAGGKDYGYTF. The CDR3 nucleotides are TGCGCCAGCAGCTTGGCCGGGGGGAAGGACTATGGCTACACCTTC.

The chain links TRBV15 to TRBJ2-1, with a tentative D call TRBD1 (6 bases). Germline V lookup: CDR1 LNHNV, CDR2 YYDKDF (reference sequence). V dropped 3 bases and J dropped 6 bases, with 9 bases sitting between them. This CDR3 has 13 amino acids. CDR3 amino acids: CATSSTGPNEQFF. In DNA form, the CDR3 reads TGTGCCACCAGCAGCACAGGGCCCAATGAGCAGTTCTTC.

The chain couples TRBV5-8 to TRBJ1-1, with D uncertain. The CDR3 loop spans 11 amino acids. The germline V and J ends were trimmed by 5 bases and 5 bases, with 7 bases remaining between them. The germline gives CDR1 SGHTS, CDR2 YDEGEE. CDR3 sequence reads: CASRSGTEAFF. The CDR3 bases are TGTGCCAGCAGGTCCGGGACTGAAGCTTTCTTT.